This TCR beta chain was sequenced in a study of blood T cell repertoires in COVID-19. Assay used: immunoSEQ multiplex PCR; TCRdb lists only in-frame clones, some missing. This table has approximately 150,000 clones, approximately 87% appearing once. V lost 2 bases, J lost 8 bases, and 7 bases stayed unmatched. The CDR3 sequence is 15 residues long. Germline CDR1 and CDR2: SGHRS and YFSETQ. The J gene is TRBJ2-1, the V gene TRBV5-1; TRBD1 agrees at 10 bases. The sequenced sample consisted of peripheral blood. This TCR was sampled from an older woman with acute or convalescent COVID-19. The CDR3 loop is CASSFGDRGSYEQFF. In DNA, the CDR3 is TGCGCCAGCAGCTTTGGGGACAGGGGTTCATATGAGCAGTTCTTC.